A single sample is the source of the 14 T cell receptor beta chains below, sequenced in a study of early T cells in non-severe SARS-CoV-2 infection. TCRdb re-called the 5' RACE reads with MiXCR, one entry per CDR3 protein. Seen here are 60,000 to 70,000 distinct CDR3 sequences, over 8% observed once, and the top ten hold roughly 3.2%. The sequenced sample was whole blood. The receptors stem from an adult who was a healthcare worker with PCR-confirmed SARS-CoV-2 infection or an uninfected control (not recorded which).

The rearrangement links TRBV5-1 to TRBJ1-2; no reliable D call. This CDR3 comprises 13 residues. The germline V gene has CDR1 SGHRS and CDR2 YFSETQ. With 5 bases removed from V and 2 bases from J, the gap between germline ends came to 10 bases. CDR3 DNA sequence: TGCGCCAGCAGAGTTCTGGGGAACTATGGCTACACCTTC. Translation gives CASRVLGNYGYTF.

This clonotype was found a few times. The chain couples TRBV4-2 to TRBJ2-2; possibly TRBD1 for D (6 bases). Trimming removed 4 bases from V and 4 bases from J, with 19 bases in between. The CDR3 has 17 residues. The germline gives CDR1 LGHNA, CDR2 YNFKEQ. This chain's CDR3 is CASSRQGWAELTGELFF. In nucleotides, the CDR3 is TGTGCCAGCAGCCGGCAGGGGTGGGCGGAACTCACCGGGGAGCTGTTTTTT.

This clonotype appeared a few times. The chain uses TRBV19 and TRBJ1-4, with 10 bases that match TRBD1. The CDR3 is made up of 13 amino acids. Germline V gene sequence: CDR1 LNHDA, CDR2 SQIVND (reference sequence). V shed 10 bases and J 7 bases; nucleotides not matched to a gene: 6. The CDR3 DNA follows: TGTGCCACCAGGGACAGGGGTGGTGAAAAACTGTTTTTT. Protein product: CATRDRGGEKLFF. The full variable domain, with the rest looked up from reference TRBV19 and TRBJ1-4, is DGGITQSPKYLFRKEGQNVTLSCEQNLNHDAMYWYRQDPGQGLRLIYYSQIVNDFQKGDIAEGYSVSREKKESFPLTVTSAQKNPTAFYLCATRDRGGEKLFFGSGTQLSVL.

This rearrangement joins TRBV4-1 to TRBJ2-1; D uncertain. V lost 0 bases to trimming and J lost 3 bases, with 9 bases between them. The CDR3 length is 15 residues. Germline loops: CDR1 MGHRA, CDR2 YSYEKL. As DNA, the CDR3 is TGCGCCAGCAGCCAAGATCGGGCCTTCTACAATGAGCAGTTCTTC. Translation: CASSQDRAFYNEQFF.

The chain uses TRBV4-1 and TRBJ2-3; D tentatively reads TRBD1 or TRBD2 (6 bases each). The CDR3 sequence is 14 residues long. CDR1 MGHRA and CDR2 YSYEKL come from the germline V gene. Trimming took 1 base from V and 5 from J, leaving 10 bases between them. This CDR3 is CASSQGGARDTQYF. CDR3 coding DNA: TGCGCCAGCAGCCAAGGGGGGGCTAGAGATACGCAGTATTTT.

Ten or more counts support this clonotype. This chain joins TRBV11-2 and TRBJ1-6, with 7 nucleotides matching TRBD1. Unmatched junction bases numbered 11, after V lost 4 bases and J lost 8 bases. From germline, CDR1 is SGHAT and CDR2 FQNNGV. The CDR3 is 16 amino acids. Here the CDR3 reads CASSSLRTGVDSPLHF. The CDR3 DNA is TGTGCCAGCAGCTCGCTTCGAACAGGGGTTGATTCACCCCTCCACTTT.

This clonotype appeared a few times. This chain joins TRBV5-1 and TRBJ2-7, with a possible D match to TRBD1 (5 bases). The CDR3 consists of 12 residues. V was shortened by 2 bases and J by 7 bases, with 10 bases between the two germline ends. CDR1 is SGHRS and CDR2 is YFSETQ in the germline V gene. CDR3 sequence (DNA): TGCGCCAGCAGCTTCAACCAGGGAGAGCAGTACTTC. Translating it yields CASSFNQGEQYF.

For the CDR3, the DNA is TGTGCCAGCAGCCCCTCAGCGGGAGTGACAGATACGCAGTATTTT. Protein sequence: CASSPSAGVTDTQYF. V is TRBV5-4 and J is TRBJ2-3; 8 nucleotides align to TRBD2. The CDR3 length is 15 residues. Germline CDR1 reads SGHNT; CDR2 reads YYREEE (reference sequence). Losses at the gene ends were 4 bases for V and 3 bases for J; bases not matched to a gene: 7.

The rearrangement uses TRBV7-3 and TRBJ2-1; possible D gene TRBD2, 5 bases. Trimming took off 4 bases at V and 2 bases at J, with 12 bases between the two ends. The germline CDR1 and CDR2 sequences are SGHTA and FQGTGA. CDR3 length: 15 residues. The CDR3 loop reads CASSSVGLPYNEQFF. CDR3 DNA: TGTGCCAGCAGCTCCGTCGGACTGCCCTACAATGAGCAGTTCTTC.

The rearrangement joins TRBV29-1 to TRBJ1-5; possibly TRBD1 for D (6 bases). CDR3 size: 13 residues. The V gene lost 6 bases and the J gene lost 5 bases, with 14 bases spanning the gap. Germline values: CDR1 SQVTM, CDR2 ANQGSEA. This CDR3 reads CSVAHRDDQPQHF. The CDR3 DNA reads TGCAGCGTAGCCCACAGGGATGATCAGCCCCAGCATTTT.

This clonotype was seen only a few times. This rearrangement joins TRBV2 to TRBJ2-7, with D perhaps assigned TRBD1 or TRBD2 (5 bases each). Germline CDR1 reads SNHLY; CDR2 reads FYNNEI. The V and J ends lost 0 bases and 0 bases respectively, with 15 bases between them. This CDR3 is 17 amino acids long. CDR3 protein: CASSEATWDPSSYEQYF. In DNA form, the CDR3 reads TGTGCCAGCAGTGAAGCGACCTGGGACCCTAGCTCCTACGAGCAGTACTTC.

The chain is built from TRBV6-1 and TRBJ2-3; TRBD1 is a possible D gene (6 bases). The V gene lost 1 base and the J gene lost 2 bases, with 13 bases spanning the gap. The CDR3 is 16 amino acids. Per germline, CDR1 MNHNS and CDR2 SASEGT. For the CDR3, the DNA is TGTGCCAGCAGTGAAGGGCGGGCAGGGGACACAGATACGCAGTATTTT. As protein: CASSEGRAGDTDTQYF.

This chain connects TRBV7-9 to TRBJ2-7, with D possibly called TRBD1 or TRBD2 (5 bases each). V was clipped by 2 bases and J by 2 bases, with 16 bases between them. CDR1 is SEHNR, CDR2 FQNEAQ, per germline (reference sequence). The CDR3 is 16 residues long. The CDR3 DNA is TGTGCCAGCAGCTTACTCCGGGACGTTTCCACCTACGAGCAGTACTTC. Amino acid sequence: CASSLLRDVSTYEQYF.

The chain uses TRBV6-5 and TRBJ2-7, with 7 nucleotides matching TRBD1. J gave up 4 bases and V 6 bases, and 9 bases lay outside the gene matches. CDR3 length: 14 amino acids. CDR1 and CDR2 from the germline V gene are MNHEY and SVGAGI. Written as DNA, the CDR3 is TGTGCCAGCAGATTCGACAGGGAGACATACGAGCAGTACTTC. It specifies CASRFDRETYEQYF.